This T cell receptor beta chain was obtained from a study of CD8 T cells in Susac syndrome. Findings of the study overall: The study conceded that relatively few individuals underwent its TCR sequencing and HLA analysis.

Sequencing of TCR beta drew on CD8+ and CD4+ T cells from blood. TEMRA cells were enriched by FACS, and CD4+ and CD8+ T cells were negatively isolated. For this clonotype: Its antigen is currently unknown.

CDR3 length equals 16 residues. With 2 bases removed from V and 2 bases from J, the gap between germline ends came to 14 bases. Germline V gives CDR1 ENHRY, CDR2 SYGVKD. Reverse transcription of roughly 0.5 to 1 ug RNA was carried out with random hexamers. Amplification of the TCR beta CDR3 was carried out by immunoSEQ multiplex PCR, which spanned a total of 54 Vbeta and 13 Jbeta segments. MiXCR was run by TCRdb on the immunoSEQ multiplex PCR reads, yielding one entry per CDR3 protein. The table has 110,000 or so distinct CDR3 sequences, around 90% seen once. This TCR came from a human donor in good health. The chain employs TRBV10-3 and TRBJ2-3; D is possibly TRBD2 (6 bases). Sequencing input: CD4+ T cells from PBMCs. The CDR3 is CAISEPAGKSTDTQYF. CDR3 nucleotide sequence: TGTGCCATCAGTGAGCCAGCGGGCAAGTCCACAGATACGCAGTATTTT.